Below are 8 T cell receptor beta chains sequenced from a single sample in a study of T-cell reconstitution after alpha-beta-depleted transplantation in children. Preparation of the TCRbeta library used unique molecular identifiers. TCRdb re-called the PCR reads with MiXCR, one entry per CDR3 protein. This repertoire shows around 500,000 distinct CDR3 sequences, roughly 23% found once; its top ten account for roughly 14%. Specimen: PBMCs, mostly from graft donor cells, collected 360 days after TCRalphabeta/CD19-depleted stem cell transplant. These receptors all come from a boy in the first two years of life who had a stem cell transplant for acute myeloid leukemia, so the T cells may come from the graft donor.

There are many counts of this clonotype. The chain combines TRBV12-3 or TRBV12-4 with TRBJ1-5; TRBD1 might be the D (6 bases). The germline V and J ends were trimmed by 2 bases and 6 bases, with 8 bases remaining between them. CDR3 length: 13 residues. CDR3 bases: TGTGCCAGCAGTTTACTCAGGGGTCAGCCCCAGCATTTT. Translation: CASSLLRGQPQHF.

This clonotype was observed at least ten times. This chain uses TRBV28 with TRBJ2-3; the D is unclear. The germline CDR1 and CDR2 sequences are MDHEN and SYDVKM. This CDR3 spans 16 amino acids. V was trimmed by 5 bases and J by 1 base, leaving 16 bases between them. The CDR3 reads CASSPGSRGGTDTQYF. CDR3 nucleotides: TGTGCCAGCAGTCCCGGAAGTCGTGGGGGCACAGATACGCAGTATTTT. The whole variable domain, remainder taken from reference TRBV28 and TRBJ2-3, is DVKVTQSSRYLVKRTGEKVFLECVQDMDHENMFWYRQDPGLGLRLIYFSYDVKMKEKGDIPEGYSVSREKKERFSLILESASTNQTSMYLCASSPGSRGGTDTQYFGPGTRLTVL.

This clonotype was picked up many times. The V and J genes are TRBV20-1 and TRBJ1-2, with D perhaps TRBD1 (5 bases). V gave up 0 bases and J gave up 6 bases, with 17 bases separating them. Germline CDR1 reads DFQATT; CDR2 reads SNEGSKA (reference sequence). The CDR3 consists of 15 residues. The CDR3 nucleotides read TGCAGTGCTAGAGACTTGCCGCAGGGTAGGGATGGCTACACCTTC. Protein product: CSARDLPQGRDGYTF.

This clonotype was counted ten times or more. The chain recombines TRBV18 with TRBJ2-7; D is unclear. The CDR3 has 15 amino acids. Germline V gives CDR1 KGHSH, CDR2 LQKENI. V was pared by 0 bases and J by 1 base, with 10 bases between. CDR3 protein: CASSPPYGVSYEQYF. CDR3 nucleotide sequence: TGTGCCAGCTCACCACCGTATGGGGTGTCCTACGAGCAGTACTTC.

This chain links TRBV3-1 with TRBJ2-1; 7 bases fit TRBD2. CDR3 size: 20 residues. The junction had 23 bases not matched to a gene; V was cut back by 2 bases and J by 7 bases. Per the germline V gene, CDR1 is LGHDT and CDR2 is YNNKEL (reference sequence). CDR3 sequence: CASSQMGVAGGGTYKNEQFF. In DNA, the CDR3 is TGTGCCAGCAGCCAAATGGGGGTAGCGGGCGGGGGAACCTACAAGAATGAGCAGTTCTTC.

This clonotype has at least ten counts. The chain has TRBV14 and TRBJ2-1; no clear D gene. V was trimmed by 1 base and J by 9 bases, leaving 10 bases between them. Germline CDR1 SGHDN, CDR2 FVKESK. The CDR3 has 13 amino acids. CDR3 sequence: CASSQGAHGEQFF. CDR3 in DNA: TGTGCCAGCAGCCAAGGAGCGCACGGTGAGCAGTTCTTC.

Here the CDR3 reads CSASDRSNQPQHF. CDR3 sequence (DNA): TGCAGTGCTTCCGACAGGTCCAATCAGCCCCAGCATTTT. The chain employs TRBV20-1 and TRBJ1-5; possibly TRBD1 for D (6 bases). The CDR3 length is 13 residues. CDR1 is DFQATT and CDR2 is SNEGSKA in the germline V gene (reference sequence). The germline V and J ends were trimmed by 5 bases and 3 bases, with 11 bases remaining between them.

The CDR3 region is CASRKRQGGLSRPYNSPLHF. As DNA, the CDR3 is TGTGCCAGCAGGAAAAGACAGGGCGGACTCTCAAGGCCTTATAATTCACCCCTCCACTTT. The chain recombines TRBV6-1 with TRBJ1-6, with TRBD1 matching 7 bases. This CDR3 is built from 20 residues. Per germline, CDR1 MNHNS and CDR2 SASEGT. Trimming cost V 6 bases and J 4 bases; bases outside gene matches: 21.